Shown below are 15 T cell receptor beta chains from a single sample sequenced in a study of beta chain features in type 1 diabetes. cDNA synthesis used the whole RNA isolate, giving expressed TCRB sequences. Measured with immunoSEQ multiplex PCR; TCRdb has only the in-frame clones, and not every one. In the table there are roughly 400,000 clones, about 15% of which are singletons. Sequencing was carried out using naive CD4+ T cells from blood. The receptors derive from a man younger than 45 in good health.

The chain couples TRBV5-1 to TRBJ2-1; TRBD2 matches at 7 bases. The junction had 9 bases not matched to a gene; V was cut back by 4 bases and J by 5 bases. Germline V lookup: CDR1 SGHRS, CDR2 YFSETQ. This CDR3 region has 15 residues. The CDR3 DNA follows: TGCGCCAGCAGCGTAGGACTAGTGGCCCACAATGAGCAGTTCTTC. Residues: CASSVGLVAHNEQFF.

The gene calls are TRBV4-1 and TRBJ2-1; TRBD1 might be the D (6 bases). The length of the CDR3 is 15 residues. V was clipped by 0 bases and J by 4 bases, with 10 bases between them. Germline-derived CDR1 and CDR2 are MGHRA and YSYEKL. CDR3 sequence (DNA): TGCGCCAGCAGCCAAGATGAAGGACAGTACAATGAGCAGTTCTTC. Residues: CASSQDEGQYNEQFF.

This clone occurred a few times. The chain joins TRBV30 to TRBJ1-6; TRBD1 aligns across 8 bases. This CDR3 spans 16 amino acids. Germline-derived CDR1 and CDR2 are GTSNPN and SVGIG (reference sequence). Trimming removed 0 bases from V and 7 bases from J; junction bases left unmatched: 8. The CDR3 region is CAWSVRVDRVNSPLHF. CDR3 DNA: TGTGCCTGGAGTGTACGGGTGGACAGGGTGAATTCACCCCTCCACTTT.

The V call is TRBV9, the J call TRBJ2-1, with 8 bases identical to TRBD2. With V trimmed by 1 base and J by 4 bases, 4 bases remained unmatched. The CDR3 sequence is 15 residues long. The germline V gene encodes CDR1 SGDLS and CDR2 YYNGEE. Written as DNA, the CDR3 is TGTGCCAGCAGCGTAAGGCTAGCGGGTTACAATGAGCAGTTCTTC. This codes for CASSVRLAGYNEQFF.

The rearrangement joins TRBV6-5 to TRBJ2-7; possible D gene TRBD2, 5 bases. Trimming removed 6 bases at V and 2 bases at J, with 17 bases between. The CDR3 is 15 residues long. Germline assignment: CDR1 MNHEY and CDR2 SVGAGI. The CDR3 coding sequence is TGTGCCAGCAGAGGACCTGCGTCGGGAACCTACGAGCAGTACTTC. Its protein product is CASRGPASGTYEQYF.

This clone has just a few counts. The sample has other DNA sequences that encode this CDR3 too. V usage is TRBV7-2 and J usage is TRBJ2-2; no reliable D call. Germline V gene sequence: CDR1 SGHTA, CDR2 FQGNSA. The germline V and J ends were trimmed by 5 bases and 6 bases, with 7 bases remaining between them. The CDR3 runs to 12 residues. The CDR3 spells CASSPYSGELFF. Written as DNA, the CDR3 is TGTGCCAGCAGCCCGTATTCCGGGGAGCTGTTTTTT. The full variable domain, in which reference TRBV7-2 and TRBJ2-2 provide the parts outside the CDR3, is GAGVSQSPSNKVTEKGKDVELRCDPISGHTALYWYRQSLGQGLEFLIYFQGNSAPDKSGLPSDRFSAERTGGSVSTLTIQRTQQEDSAVYLCASSPYSGELFFGEGSRLTVL.

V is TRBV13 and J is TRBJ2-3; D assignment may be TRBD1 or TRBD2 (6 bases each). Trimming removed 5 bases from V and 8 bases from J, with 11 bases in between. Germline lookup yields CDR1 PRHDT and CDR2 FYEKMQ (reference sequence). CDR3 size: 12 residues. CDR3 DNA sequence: TGTGCCAGCAGCCCGGAGGGGGTTACGCAGTATTTT. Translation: CASSPEGVTQYF.

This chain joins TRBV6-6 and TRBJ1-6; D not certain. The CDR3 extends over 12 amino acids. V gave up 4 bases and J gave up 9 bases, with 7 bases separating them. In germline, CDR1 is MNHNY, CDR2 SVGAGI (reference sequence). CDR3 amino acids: CASSLGLSPLHF. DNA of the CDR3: TGTGCCAGCAGTTTGGGCCTTTCACCCCTCCACTTT.

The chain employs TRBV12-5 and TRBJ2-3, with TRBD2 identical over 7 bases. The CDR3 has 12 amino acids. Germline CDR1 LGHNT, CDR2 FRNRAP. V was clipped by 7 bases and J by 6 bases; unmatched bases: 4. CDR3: CASAVGRDTQYF. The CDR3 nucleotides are TGTGCTAGTGCGGTCGGGAGGGATACGCAGTATTTT.

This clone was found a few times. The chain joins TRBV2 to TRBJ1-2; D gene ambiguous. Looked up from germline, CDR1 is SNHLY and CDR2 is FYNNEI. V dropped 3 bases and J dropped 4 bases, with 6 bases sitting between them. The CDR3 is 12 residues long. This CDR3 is CASSDSAYGYTF. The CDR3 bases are TGTGCCAGCAGTGATTCAGCCTATGGCTACACCTTC.

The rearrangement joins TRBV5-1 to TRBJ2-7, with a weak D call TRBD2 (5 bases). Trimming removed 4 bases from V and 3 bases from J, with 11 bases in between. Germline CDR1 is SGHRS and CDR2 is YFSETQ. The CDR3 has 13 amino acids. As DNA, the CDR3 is TGCGCCAGCAGCAGAGGGTACAACTACGAGCAGTACTTC. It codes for CASSRGYNYEQYF.

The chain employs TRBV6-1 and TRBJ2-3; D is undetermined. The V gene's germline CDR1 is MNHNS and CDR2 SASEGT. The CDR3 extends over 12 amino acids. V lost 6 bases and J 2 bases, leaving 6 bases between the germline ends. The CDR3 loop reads CASSAPTDTQYF. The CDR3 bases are TGTGCCAGCAGCGCTCCCACAGATACGCAGTATTTT.

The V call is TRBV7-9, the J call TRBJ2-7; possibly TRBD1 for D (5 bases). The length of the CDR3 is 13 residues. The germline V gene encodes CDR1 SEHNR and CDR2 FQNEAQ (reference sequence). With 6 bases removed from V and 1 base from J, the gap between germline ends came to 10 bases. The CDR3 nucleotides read TGTGCCAGCAGTCCTACAGGTTCCTACGAGCAGTACGTC. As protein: CASSPTGSYEQYV.

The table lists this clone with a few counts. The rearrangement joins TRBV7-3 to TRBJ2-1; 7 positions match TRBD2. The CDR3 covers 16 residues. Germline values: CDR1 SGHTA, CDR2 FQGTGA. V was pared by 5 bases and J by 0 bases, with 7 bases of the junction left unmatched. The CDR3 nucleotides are TGTGCCAGCAGCCCGCGGGAGTACGGCTCCTACAATGAGCAGTTCTTC. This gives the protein CASSPREYGSYNEQFF. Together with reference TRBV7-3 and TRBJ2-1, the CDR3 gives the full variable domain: GAGVSQTPSNKVTEKGKYVELRCDPISGHTALYWYRQSLGQGPEFLIYFQGTGAADDSGLPNDRFFAVRPEGSVSTLKIQRTERGDSAVYLCASSPREYGSYNEQFFGPGTRLTVL.

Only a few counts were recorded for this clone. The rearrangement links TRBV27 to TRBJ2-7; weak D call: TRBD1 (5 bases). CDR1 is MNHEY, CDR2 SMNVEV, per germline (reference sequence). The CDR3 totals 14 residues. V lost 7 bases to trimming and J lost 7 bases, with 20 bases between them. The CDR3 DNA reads TGTGCCAGCACCCCACGATGGCAGGGTGAGGAGCAGTACGTC. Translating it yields CASTPRWQGEEQYV.